The 8 T cell receptor beta chains listed next were all sequenced from one sample in a study of T cells in localized non-small cell lung cancer (dated by TCRdb to 2019 to 2021). Library construction relied on the immunoSEQ multiplex PCR assay. What TCRdb holds here is the immuneACCESS table cut down to in-frame rearrangements. Part of the clones is not present; checked against another copy, under half of the missing clones reflect an unresolved V gene, and the others are unexplained. This sample holds 40,000 to 60,000 clones; around 84% were observed only once. Roughly a sixth of the sample rests with the top ten. Sequenced here: PBMCs, sampled before any cancer treatment. Receptor source: a female donor with stage II lung adenocarcinoma.

This clone was seen a single time. The rearrangement links TRBV2 to TRBJ2-7, with 8 bases identical to TRBD1. This CDR3 has 16 residues. In germline, CDR1 is SNHLY, CDR2 FYNNEI. The V and J ends lost 2 bases and 0 bases, in that order; junction bases with no gene match: 6. The CDR3 spells CASSELTGANSYEQYF. The DNA of the CDR3 is TGTGCCAGCAGTGAATTGACAGGGGCCAACTCCTACGAGCAGTACTTC.

This sequence joins TRBV6-5 and TRBJ2-5; TRBD2 matches at 9 bases. The CDR3 is 13 residues long. V lost 5 bases to trimming and J lost 5 bases; unmatched junction nucleotides: 3. Germline loops: CDR1 MNHEY, CDR2 SVGAGI. The CDR3 DNA is TGTGCCAGCAGTCGGCTAGCGGGGGAGACCCAGTACTTC. As protein: CASSRLAGETQYF.

The rearrangement joins TRBV10-3 to TRBJ1-2; 9 positions agree with TRBD1. V lost 6 bases to trimming and J lost 4 bases; unmatched junction nucleotides: 6. Germline V gene sequence: CDR1 ENHRY, CDR2 SYGVKD. This CDR3 contains 14 residues. DNA for the CDR3: TGTGCCATCAGGACTACAGGGGGCGGCTATGGCTACACCTTC. Translation gives CAIRTTGGGYGYTF.

This chain's CDR3 is CASSLGPGAGETQYF. CDR3 bases: TGTGCCAGCAGCTTAGGACCGGGGGCAGGGGAGACCCAGTACTTC. The chain is built from TRBV7-3 and TRBJ2-5; D is possibly TRBD1 or TRBD2 (6 bases each). Germline V gives CDR1 SGHTA, CDR2 FQGTGA. The ends were cut back, 2 bases at V and 5 bases at J, with 15 bases in the middle. The CDR3 runs 15 residues.

The chain uses TRBV15 and TRBJ1-5, with D possibly TRBD1 on 5 matching bases. Germline CDR1 is LNHNV and CDR2 is YYDKDF (reference sequence). The length of the CDR3 is 13 residues. V gave up 3 bases and J gave up 4 bases, with 7 bases separating them. CDR3 loop: CATSRDKNQPQHF. Written as DNA, the CDR3 is TGTGCCACCAGCAGGGACAAAAATCAGCCCCAGCATTTT.

J is TRBJ2-1 and V is TRBV7-6; D possibly matches TRBD1 or TRBD2 (5 bases each). CDR1 is SGHVS, CDR2 FNYEAQ, per germline. V lost 4 bases to trimming and J lost 7 bases, with 23 bases between them. The CDR3 runs 17 residues. The CDR3 here is CASSSFPGTESANEQFF. CDR3 in DNA: TGTGCCAGCAGCTCCTTCCCTGGGACCGAGTCCGCTAATGAGCAGTTCTTC.

This chain links TRBV18 with TRBJ2-7; D unresolved. The CDR3 has 13 residues. V dropped 1 base and J dropped 6 bases, with 10 bases sitting between them. Germline assignment: CDR1 KGHSH and CDR2 LQKENI. CDR3 sequence reads: CASSPRGEIEQYF. The CDR3, as DNA: TGTGCCAGCTCACCACGGGGTGAGATCGAGCAGTACTTC. Full variable domain (outside the CDR3, taken from reference TRBV18 and TRBJ2-7): NAGVMQNPRHLVRRRGQEARLRCSPMKGHSHVYWYRQLPEEGLKFMVYLQKENIIDESGMPKERFSAEFPKEGPSILRIQQVVRGDSAAYFCASSPRGEIEQYFGPGTRLTVT.

By frequency in the sample, this clone is medium-sized. The rearrangement joins TRBV13 to TRBJ1-5; no clear D gene. This CDR3 region has 14 residues. The ends were cut back, 0 bases at V and 7 bases at J, with 10 bases in the middle. Germline CDR1 PRHDT, CDR2 FYEKMQ (reference sequence). CDR3 nucleotides: TGTGCCAGCAGCTTAGGGAGGGAACGCCAGCCCCAGCATTTT. This gives the protein CASSLGRERQPQHF.